The 10 T cell receptor beta chains below all came from one sample that was sequenced in a study of glioma-infiltrating T cells. The iRepertoire nested amplicon-rescue multiplex PCR amplified TCR alpha and beta CDR3s from RNA. Each CDR3 protein is one row after TCRdb ran MiXCR on the multiplex PCR reads. Of roughly 100,000 distinct CDR3 sequences in the sample, about 30% were seen once. Sequenced material: glioma tissue, nonneoplastic brain tissue, or PBMCs (not recorded which). The receptors derive from a human donor with low-grade glioma or glioblastoma, undergoing nonglioma brain surgery, or in good health (not recorded which).

This clonotype has at least ten counts. V gene TRBV15 combines with J gene TRBJ2-7; 9 nucleotides line up with TRBD1. The CDR3 totals 14 residues. Germline CDR1 is LNHNV and CDR2 is YYDKDF (reference sequence). J lost 3 bases, V lost 3 bases, and 3 bases had no gene match. DNA of the CDR3: TGTGCCACCAGCAGGGGACAGGGATTCTACGAGCAGTACTTC. It yields the protein CATSRGQGFYEQYF. Filled out from reference TRBV15 and TRBJ2-7, the complete variable domain reads DAMVIQNPRYQVTQFGKPVTLSCSQTLNHNVMYWYQQKSSQAPKLLFHYYDKDFNNEADTPDNFQSRRPNTSFCFLDIRSPGLGDTAMYLCATSRGQGFYEQYFGPGTRLTVT.

This clonotype was counted a single time. Compared with germline, one end of the junction differs, possibly owing to a read error. The genes are TRBV3-1 and TRBJ2-5, with 7 bases aligning to TRBD2. CDR1 and CDR2 (germline): LGHDT, YNNKEL (reference sequence). The CDR3 sequence is 13 residues long. The CDR3 bases are TGTGCCAGCAGTCGGACTAGAGAAGAGACCAAGTACTTC. Its translation: CASSRTREETKYF.

This clonotype was recorded a few times. The chain is built from TRBV29-1 and TRBJ2-3; D might be TRBD2 (5 bases). Trimming pared 1 base from V and 0 bases from J, leaving 11 bases between. Per the germline V gene, CDR1 is SQVTM and CDR2 is ANQGSEA. The CDR3 consists of 15 residues. CDR3 region: CSVEALRGSTDTQYF. The CDR3 DNA reads as TGCAGCGTTGAAGCCCTCCGGGGTAGCACAGATACGCAGTATTTT.

The rearrangement links TRBV19 to TRBJ2-3; no firm D call. V was clipped by 8 bases and J by 2 bases, with 11 bases between them. This CDR3 has 13 amino acids. CDR1 and CDR2 from the germline V gene are LNHDA and SQIVND (reference sequence). The CDR3 nucleotides are TGTGCCAGTGGCGGCGGATACACAGATACGCAGTATTTT. Protein: CASGGGYTDTQYF.

J is TRBJ1-2 and V is TRBV29-1, with unresolved D. This CDR3 has 13 residues. CDR1 SQVTM and CDR2 ANQGSEA come from the germline V gene. With 6 bases removed from V and 4 bases from J, the gap between germline ends came to 15 bases. CDR3 DNA sequence: TGCAGCGTCACCCTCGACCGACGCTATGGCTACACCTTC. As protein: CSVTLDRRYGYTF. Together with reference TRBV29-1 and TRBJ1-2, the CDR3 gives the full variable domain: SAVISQKPSRDICQRGTSLTIQCQVDSQVTMMFWYRQQPGQSLTLIATANQGSEATYESGFVIDKFPISRPNLTFSTLTVSNMSPEDSSIYLCSVTLDRRYGYTFGSGTRLTVV.

The V and J genes are TRBV20-1 and TRBJ1-1, with TRBD1 as a possible D gene (5 bases). Germline assignment: CDR1 DFQATT and CDR2 SNEGSKA (reference sequence). With 2 bases removed from V and 4 bases from J, the gap between germline ends came to 14 bases. The CDR3 consists of 14 residues. The CDR3 nucleotides are TGCAGTGCTAGATTACGGGGACGGACCACTGAAGCTTTCTTT. Translated, it gives CSARLRGRTTEAFF.

Remarks on this clonotype: It may be a read error: a sequence one base away is much more abundant. This rearrangement joins TRBV7-2 to TRBJ2-5, with TRBD1 as a possible D gene (7 bases). Germline V CDR1 and CDR2: SGHTA, FQGNSA. This CDR3 region has 14 residues. The CDR3 DNA reads TGTGCCTGCAGCTTAGGGGGCCGGGGGGAGACCCAGTACTTC. This codes for CACSLGGRGETQYF.

The chain couples TRBV7-2 to TRBJ1-6; D call uncertain. V was clipped by 8 bases and J by 6 bases, with 8 bases between them. The CDR3 has 12 residues. Germline V CDR1 and CDR2: SGHTA, FQGNSA. As DNA, the CDR3 is TGTGCCAGCCAATCAACTAATTCACCCCTCCACTTT. This translates into CASQSTNSPLHF.

This clonotype was seen ten or more times. The chain combines TRBV19 with TRBJ1-2, with D maybe TRBD1 (5 bases). Trimming took off 3 bases at V and 8 bases at J, with 13 bases between the two ends. In germline, CDR1 is LNHDA, CDR2 SQIVND (reference sequence). The CDR3 is 13 amino acids. The CDR3 protein is CASSIRAEGGYTF. CDR3 DNA sequence: TGTGCCAGTAGTATCAGGGCAGAAGGAGGCTACACCTTC.

V gene TRBV7-6 combines with J gene TRBJ1-2, with D perhaps matching TRBD1 (6 bases). CDR1 is SGHVS, CDR2 FNYEAQ, per germline. The V end lost 4 bases, the J end lost 5 bases, and 20 bases lay between the germline ends. The CDR3 is 16 amino acids. The chain's CDR3 is CASSSPGYVRGYGYTF. In DNA form, the CDR3 reads TGTGCCAGCAGCTCCCCCGGGTATGTCAGGGGATATGGCTACACCTTC.